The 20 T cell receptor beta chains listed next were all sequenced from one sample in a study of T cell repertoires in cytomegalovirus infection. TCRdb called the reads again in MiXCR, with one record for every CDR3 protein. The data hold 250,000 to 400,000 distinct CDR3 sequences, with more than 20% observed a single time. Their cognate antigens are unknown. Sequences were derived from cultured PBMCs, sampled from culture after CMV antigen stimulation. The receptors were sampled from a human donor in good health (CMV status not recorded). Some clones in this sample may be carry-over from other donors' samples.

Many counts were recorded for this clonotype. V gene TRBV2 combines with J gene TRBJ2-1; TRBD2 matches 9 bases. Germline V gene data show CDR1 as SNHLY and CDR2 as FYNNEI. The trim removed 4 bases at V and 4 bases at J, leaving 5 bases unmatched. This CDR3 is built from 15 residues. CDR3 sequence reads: CASSGTSDIYNEQFF. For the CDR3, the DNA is TGTGCCAGCAGTGGGACTAGCGATATTTACAATGAGCAGTTCTTC.

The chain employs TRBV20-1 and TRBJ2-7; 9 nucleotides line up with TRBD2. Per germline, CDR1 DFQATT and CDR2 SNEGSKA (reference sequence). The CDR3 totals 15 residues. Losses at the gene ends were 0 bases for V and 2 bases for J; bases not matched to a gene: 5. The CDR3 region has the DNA TGCAGTGCTAGAGATAGCGGGAGAATGGCCTACGAGCAGTACTTC. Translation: CSARDSGRMAYEQYF.

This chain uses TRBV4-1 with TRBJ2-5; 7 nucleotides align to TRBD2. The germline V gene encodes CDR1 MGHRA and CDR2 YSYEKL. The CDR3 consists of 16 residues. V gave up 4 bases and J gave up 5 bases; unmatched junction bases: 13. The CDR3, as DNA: TGCGCCAGCAGCCTTCGGGAGGCCCTCACTCGGGAGACCCAGTACTTC. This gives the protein CASSLREALTRETQYF.

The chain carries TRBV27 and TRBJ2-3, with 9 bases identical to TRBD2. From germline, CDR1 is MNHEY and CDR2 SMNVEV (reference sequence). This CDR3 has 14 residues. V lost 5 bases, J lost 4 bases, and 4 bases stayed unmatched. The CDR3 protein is CASSIAGVSDTQYF. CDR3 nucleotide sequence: TGTGCCAGCAGTATAGCGGGAGTATCAGATACGCAGTATTTT.

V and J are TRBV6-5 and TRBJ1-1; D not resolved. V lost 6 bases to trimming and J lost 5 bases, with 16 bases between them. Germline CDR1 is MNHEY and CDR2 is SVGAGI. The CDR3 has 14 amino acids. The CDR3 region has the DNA TGTGCCAGCAGAGGTTCACGGGTAGGGACTGAAGCTTTCTTT. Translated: CASRGSRVGTEAFF.

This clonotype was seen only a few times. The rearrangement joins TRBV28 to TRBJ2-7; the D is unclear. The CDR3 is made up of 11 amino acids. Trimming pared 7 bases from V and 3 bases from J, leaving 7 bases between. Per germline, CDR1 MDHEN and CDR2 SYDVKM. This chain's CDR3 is CASTQNYEQYF. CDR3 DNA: TGTGCCAGCACTCAGAACTACGAGCAGTACTTC.

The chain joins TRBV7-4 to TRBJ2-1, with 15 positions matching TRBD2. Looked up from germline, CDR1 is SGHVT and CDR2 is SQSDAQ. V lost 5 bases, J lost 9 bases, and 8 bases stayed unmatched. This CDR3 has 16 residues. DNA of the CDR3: TGTGCCAGCAGCCCTGGAGGGACTAGCGGGAGGAGTGAGCAGTTCTTC. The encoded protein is CASSPGGTSGRSEQFF.

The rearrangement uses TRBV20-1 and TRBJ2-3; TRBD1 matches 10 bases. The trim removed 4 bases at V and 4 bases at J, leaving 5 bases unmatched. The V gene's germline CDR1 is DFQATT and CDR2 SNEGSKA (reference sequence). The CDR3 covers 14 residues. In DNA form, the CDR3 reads TGCAGTGCTAAGGGGACAGGGGCCCCAGATACGCAGTATTTT. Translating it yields CSAKGTGAPDTQYF.

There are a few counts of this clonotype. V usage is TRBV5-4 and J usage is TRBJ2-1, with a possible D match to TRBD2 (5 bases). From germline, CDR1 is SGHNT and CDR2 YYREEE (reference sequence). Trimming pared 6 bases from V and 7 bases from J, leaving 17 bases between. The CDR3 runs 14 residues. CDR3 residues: CASTVRATGNEQFF. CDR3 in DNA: TGTGCCAGCACCGTCCGGGCTACGGGGAATGAGCAGTTCTTC.

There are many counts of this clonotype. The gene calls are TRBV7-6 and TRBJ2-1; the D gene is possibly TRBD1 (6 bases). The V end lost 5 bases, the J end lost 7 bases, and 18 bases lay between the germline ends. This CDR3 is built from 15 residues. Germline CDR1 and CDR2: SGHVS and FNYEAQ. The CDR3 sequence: CASSIRDNRGNEQFF. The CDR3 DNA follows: TGTGCCAGCAGCATAAGGGACAATCGGGGTAATGAGCAGTTCTTC.

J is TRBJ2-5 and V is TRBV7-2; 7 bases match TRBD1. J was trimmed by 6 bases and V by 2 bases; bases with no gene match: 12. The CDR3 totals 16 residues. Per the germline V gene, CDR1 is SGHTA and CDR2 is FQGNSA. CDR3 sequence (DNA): TGTGCCAGCAGCTTAAGTGGCGGCAGGGGGTTAAAGACCCAGTACTTC. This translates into CASSLSGGRGLKTQYF. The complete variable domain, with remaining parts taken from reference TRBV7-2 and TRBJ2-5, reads GAGVSQSPSNKVTEKGKDVELRCDPISGHTALYWYRQSLGQGLEFLIYFQGNSAPDKSGLPSDRFSAERTGGSVSTLTIQRTQQEDSAVYLCASSLSGGRGLKTQYFGPGTRLLVL.

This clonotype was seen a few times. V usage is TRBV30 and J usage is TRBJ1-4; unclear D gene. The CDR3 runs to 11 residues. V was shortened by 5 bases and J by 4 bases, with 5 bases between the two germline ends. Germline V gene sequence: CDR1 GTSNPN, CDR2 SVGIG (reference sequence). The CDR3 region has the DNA TGTGCCTGGGGGAGTAATGAAAAACTGTTTTTT. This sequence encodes CAWGSNEKLFF.

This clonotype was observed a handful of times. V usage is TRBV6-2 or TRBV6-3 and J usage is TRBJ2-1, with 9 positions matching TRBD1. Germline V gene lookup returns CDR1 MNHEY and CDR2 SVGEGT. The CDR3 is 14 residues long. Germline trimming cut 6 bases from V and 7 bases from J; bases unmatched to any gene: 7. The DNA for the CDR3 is TGTGCCAGCAGGCAACAGGGGGCTGGGAATGAGCAGTTCTTC. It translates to CASRQQGAGNEQFF.

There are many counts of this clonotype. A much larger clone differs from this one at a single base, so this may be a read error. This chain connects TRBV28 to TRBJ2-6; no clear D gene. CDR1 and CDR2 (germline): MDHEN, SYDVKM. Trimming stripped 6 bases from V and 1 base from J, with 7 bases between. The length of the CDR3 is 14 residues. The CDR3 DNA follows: TGTGCCAGCAGAACCAGGTCTGGGGCCAACGTCCTGACTTTC. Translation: CASRTRSGANVLTF.

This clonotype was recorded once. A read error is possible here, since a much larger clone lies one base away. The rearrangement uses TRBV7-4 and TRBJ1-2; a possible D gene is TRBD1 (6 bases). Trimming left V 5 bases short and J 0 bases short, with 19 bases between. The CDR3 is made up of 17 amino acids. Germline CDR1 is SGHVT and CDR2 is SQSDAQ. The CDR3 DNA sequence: TGTGCCAGCAGCGCTATCACAGGGCTCACTCCTAACTATGGCTACACCTTC. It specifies CASSAITGLTPNYGYTF.

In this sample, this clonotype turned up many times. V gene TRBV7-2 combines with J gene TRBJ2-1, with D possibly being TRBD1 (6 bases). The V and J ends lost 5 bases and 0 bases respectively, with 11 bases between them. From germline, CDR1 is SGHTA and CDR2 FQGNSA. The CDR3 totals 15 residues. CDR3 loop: CASSRGQSSYNEQFF. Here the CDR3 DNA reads TGTGCCAGCAGCCGCGGACAGAGCTCCTACAATGAGCAGTTCTTC. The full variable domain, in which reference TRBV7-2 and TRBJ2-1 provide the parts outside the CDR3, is GAGVSQSPSNKVTEKGKDVELRCDPISGHTALYWYRQSLGQGLEFLIYFQGNSAPDKSGLPSDRFSAERTGGSVSTLTIQRTQQEDSAVYLCASSRGQSSYNEQFFGPGTRLTVL.

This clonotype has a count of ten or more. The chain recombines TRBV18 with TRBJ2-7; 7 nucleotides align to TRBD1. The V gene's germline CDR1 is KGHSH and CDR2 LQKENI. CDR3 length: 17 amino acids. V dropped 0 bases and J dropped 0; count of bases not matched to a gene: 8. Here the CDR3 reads CASSPPTGRQGSYEQYF. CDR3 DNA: TGTGCCAGCTCACCACCGACCGGAAGACAGGGCTCCTACGAGCAGTACTTC.

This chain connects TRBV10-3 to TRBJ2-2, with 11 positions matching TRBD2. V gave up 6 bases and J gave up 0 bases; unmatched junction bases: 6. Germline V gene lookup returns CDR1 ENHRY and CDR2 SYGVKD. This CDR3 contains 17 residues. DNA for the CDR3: TGTGCCATCAGACTGGGACTAGCGGAGTCGAACACCGGGGAGCTGTTTTTT. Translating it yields CAIRLGLAESNTGELFF.

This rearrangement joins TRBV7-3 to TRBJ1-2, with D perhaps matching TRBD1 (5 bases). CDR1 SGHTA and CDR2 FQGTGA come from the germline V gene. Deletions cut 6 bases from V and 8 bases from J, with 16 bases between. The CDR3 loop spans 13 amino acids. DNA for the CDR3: TGTGCCAGCAGTCCAGGGTATTCGGAAGGCTACACCTTC. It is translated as CASSPGYSEGYTF.

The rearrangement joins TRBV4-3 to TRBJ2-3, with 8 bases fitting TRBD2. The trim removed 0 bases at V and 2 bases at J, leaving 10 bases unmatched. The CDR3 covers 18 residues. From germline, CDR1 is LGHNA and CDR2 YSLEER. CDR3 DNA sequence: TGCGCCAGCAGCCAAGACGTTCTTGCTAGCGGGTACACAGATACGCAGTATTTT. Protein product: CASSQDVLASGYTDTQYF.